The 30 T cell receptor beta chains listed next were all sequenced from one sample in a study of blood T cells in healthy people across ages. A sample-barcoded 5' primer and a J-beta primer mix were used in a second PCR of roughly 7 to 12 cycles. From the 5' RACE reads, TCRdb called clonotypes with MiXCR, one entry per CDR3 protein. The sample consists of more than 500,000 distinct CDR3 sequences, about 26% of them appearing once. The same specimen was also included in a second study, on T cells of mothers and their children.

Sequenced input: blood. These receptors were taken from a boy aged 2 to 10 in good health.

The chain employs TRBV7-2 and TRBJ2-5, with TRBD1 identical over 8 bases. The CDR3 covers 17 residues. Germline V gives CDR1 SGHTA, CDR2 FQGNSA. V gave up 1 base and J gave up 5 bases; unmatched junction bases: 12. The CDR3 DNA sequence: TGTGCCAGCAGCTTAGTGGTGCGACAGGGGCGCAAGGAGACCCAGTACTTC. This encodes CASSLVVRQGRKETQYF.

This clonotype was seen a few times. The chain joins TRBV12-5 to TRBJ1-5; tentatively, D is TRBD1 (5 bases). Germline V gene data show CDR1 as LGHNT and CDR2 as FRNRAP. CDR3 length equals 14 residues. The DNA of the CDR3 is TGTGATTCAGTTTTTCAGGACGGGGGGCAGCCCCAGCATTTT. Encoded protein: CDSVFQDGGQPQHF.

This clonotype was counted only a few times. The chain links TRBV5-6 to TRBJ2-5; D is unresolved. The DNA end lines up better with TRBJ2-7; the J call may be wrong. CDR3 length: 14 residues. CDR1 and CDR2 from the germline V gene are SGHDT and YYEEEE. CDR3 loop: CASSLAAFTYEQYF. The DNA of the CDR3 is TGTGCCAGCAGCTTGGCCGCATTTACCTACGAGCAGTACTTC.

This clonotype has only a few counts. The CDR3 region is CASSFYSAETQYF. CDR3 DNA: TGTGCCAGCAGCTTCTACAGCGCGGAGACCCAGTACTTC. The rearrangement joins TRBV13 to TRBJ2-5, with unresolved D. Trimming removed 3 bases at V and 5 bases at J, with 10 bases between. CDR1 is PRHDT and CDR2 is FYEKMQ in the germline V gene (reference sequence). The CDR3 loop spans 13 amino acids.

The chain recombines TRBV6-2 or TRBV6-3 with TRBJ1-4; tentative D call: TRBD1 (6 bases). Germline loops: CDR1 MNHEY, CDR2 SVGEGT. This CDR3 region has 20 residues. Trimming shortened V by 6 bases and J by 1 base, and 27 bases separated the two germline ends. This CDR3 is CASRRHKTGISVKTNEKLFF. CDR3 nucleotide sequence: TGTGCCAGCAGACGACATAAAACAGGGATTTCCGTGAAAACTAATGAAAAACTGTTTTTT.

The J gene is TRBJ2-7, the V gene TRBV10-3; unclear D gene. Germline CDR1 and CDR2: ENHRY and SYGVKD. The length of the CDR3 is 13 residues. Trimming pared 2 bases from V and 1 base from J, leaving 6 bases between. As DNA, the CDR3 is TGTGCCATCAGTGAGAGAGCTTCCTACGAGCAGTACTTC. This translates into CAISERASYEQYF.

This clonotype came up a few times. This CDR3 is CASSPLGTGYQETQYF. The CDR3 DNA reads TGTGCCAGTAGTCCCCTGGGGACAGGGTACCAAGAGACCCAGTACTTC. The gene calls are TRBV19 and TRBJ2-5, with TRBD1 identical over 9 bases. Germline loops: CDR1 LNHDA, CDR2 SQIVND (reference sequence). Trimming cost V 5 bases and J 0 bases; bases outside gene matches: 7. The CDR3 is made up of 16 amino acids. Full variable domain (remainder filled in from reference TRBV19 and TRBJ2-5): DGGITQSPKYLFRKEGQNVTLSCEQNLNHDAMYWYRQDPGQGLRLIYYSQIVNDFQKGDIAEGYSVSREKKESFPLTVTSAQKNPTAFYLCASSPLGTGYQETQYFGPGTRLLVL.

J is TRBJ1-4 and V is TRBV10-3; a possible D gene is TRBD1 (5 bases). Germline CDR1 is ENHRY and CDR2 is SYGVKD. Trimming took 3 bases from V and 5 from J, leaving 10 bases between them. The CDR3 has 14 amino acids. The CDR3, as DNA: TGTGCCATCAGTGACGACAGCTGGAATGAAAAACTGTTTTTT. Its protein is CAISDDSWNEKLFF.

This clonotype was observed a few times. The DNA is left out, because the CDR3 cannot be placed on it with certainty; the CDR3 is given as TCRdb lists it. This chain joins TRBV29-1 and TRBJ2-3; no check of the table's D call, TRBD1, against the DNA was made. CDR1 and CDR2 from the germline V gene are SQVTM and ANQGSEA. The CDR3 is 11 residues long, ends included. CDR3 in amino acids: CSVAGGTGGSF.

J is TRBJ2-5 and V is TRBV20-1, with D possibly matching TRBD1 (6 bases). The tail of the sequence fits TRBJ2-1 better, so the J call may be wrong. The germline CDR1 and CDR2 sequences are DFQATT and SNEGSKA (reference sequence). The CDR3 is made up of 13 amino acids. CDR3 nucleotide sequence: TGCAGTGCTAGACTAGGGGGATACAATGAGCAGTTCTTC. It yields the protein CSARLGGYNEQFF.

The chain joins TRBV7-8 to TRBJ2-2, with TRBD1 matching 8 bases. J gave up 6 bases and V 4 bases, and 7 bases lay outside the gene matches. The germline CDR1 and CDR2 sequences are SGHVS and FQNEAQ. CDR3 length: 15 amino acids. The CDR3 nucleotides are TGTGCCAGCAGCTCCGCAGGACAGGGAGCCGGGGAGCTGTTTTTT. This encodes CASSSAGQGAGELFF.

This clonotype was seen only a few times. The gene calls are TRBV12-3 or TRBV12-4 and TRBJ2-6; D is possibly TRBD2 (5 bases). The CDR3 has 16 residues. Between the trimmed V and J ends, which lost 7 bases and 0 bases, there was a span of 13 bases. CDR3: CASTLGDPSGANVLTF. The CDR3 DNA reads TGTGCCAGCACTCTCGGGGATCCCTCTGGGGCCAACGTCCTGACTTTC.

This chain uses TRBV29-1 with TRBJ1-4; TRBD1 matches 9 bases. The CDR3 totals 13 residues. Germline values: CDR1 SQVTM, CDR2 ANQGSEA. V trimming: 1 base; J trimming: 8 bases; junction bases outside the gene matches: 2. CDR3 in DNA: TGCAGCGTTGAAGGGGACAGGGAGGAAAAACTGTTTTTT. Amino acid sequence: CSVEGDREEKLFF.

The chain links TRBV29-1 to TRBJ2-1; TRBD2 matches at 7 bases. The CDR3 extends over 15 amino acids. Germline loops: CDR1 SQVTM, CDR2 ANQGSEA. The J segment lost 3 bases and the V segment lost 7 bases, leaving 12 bases of the junction unmatched. The CDR3, as DNA: TGCAGCGCCGGCTCGAGGCTAGCGGACTACAATGAGCAGTTCTTC. Its translation is CSAGSRLADYNEQFF.

The chain joins TRBV3-1 to TRBJ2-2; unclear D gene. V lost 1 base and J lost 4, with 7 bases in between. The CDR3 spans 14 residues. Germline V gene lookup returns CDR1 LGHDT and CDR2 YNNKEL (reference sequence). CDR3 sequence reads: CASSQGPGTGELFF. CDR3 nucleotide sequence: TGTGCCAGCAGCCAAGGGCCAGGCACCGGGGAGCTGTTTTTT. The full variable domain, completed using reference TRBV3-1 and TRBJ2-2, is DTAVSQTPKYLVTQMGNDKSIKCEQNLGHDTMYWYKQDSKKFLKIMFSYNNKELIINETVPNRFSPKSPDKAHLNLHINSLELGDSAVYFCASSQGPGTGELFFGEGSRLTVL.

This clonotype was detected many times. CDR3 protein: CASGLAGITDTQYF. The CDR3 DNA reads TGTGCCAGCGGACTAGCGGGAATCACAGATACGCAGTATTTT. V and J are TRBV12-3 or TRBV12-4 and TRBJ2-3; 12 nucleotides line up with TRBD2. V lost 8 bases, J lost 2 bases, and 2 bases stayed unmatched. The CDR3 runs to 14 residues.

The chain joins TRBV3-1 to TRBJ2-1; D is uncertain. CDR1 is LGHDT and CDR2 is YNNKEL in the germline V gene (reference sequence). The V end lost 1 base, the J end lost 8 bases, and 9 bases lay between the germline ends. The CDR3 spans 13 residues. The CDR3 DNA reads TGTGCCAGCAGCCAAGGCCTGTTGGATGAGCAGTTCTTC. Translating it yields CASSQGLLDEQFF.

The chain is built from TRBV28 and TRBJ1-1, with 9 bases identical to TRBD1. Germline assignment: CDR1 MDHEN and CDR2 SYDVKM. This CDR3 has 15 amino acids. V dropped 7 bases and J dropped 6; count of bases not matched to a gene: 12. CDR3 coding DNA: TGTGCCAGCACCCCATCTTCCGGGACAGGGTCTGAAGCTTTCTTT. Its protein is CASTPSSGTGSEAFF.

The rearrangement joins TRBV2 to TRBJ1-1; D is undetermined. Germline V gives CDR1 SNHLY, CDR2 FYNNEI. Trimming stripped 7 bases from V and 1 base from J, with 10 bases between. The length of the CDR3 is 13 residues. The CDR3 sequence: CASTALENTEAFF. CDR3 in DNA: TGTGCCAGCACCGCCTTGGAGAACACTGAAGCTTTCTTT.

The gene calls are TRBV9 and TRBJ2-6; TRBD1 is a possible D gene (6 bases). CDR1 is SGDLS, CDR2 YYNGEE, per germline. The CDR3 is 17 residues long. Deletions cut 5 bases from V and 0 bases from J, with 15 bases between. CDR3 residues: CASSHTGRDSGANVLTF. The CDR3, as DNA: TGTGCCAGCAGTCACACAGGGCGCGACTCTGGGGCCAACGTCCTGACTTTC.

At least ten counts were recorded for this clonotype. J is TRBJ2-5 and V is TRBV7-9, with D tentatively TRBD1 (6 bases). The J call may be wrong; the DNA end is better matched by TRBJ2-7. This CDR3 contains 13 residues. Germline loops: CDR1 SEHNR, CDR2 FQNEAQ (reference sequence). The chain's CDR3 is CASSPRTAYEQYF. The CDR3, as DNA: TGTGCCAGCAGCCCAAGGACAGCCTACGAGCAGTACTTC.

The V call is TRBV7-2, the J call TRBJ2-5; 11 nucleotides align to TRBD2. The DNA end lines up better with TRBJ2-1; the J call may be wrong. The CDR3 is 15 amino acids. Germline-derived CDR1 and CDR2 are SGHTA and FQGNSA. The CDR3 loop reads CASSFRSGRANEQFF. In DNA form, the CDR3 reads TGTGCCAGCAGCTTTCGTAGCGGGAGGGCCAATGAGCAGTTCTTC.

This clonotype was counted only a few times. The V gene is TRBV20-1, the J gene TRBJ2-1; 11 nucleotides align to TRBD2. The CDR3 runs to 17 residues. The junction had 10 bases not matched to a gene; V was cut back by 2 bases and J by 4 bases. Germline values: CDR1 DFQATT, CDR2 SNEGSKA (reference sequence). CDR3 coding DNA: TGCAGTGCTAGATATGGGGCTAGCGGGAGGATTTACAATGAGCAGTTCTTC. Translating gives CSARYGASGRIYNEQFF.

This clonotype occurred a few times. This chain links TRBV12-3 or TRBV12-4 with TRBJ1-2, with unresolved D. Trimming took off 1 base at V and 2 bases at J, with 8 bases between the two ends. The CDR3 spans 14 residues. This CDR3 is CASSLDGLNYGYTF. The CDR3 coding sequence is TGTGCCAGCAGTTTAGACGGCCTGAACTATGGCTACACCTTC.

This clonotype has a handful of counts. The V call is TRBV5-5, the J call TRBJ1-6, with a weak D call TRBD1 (5 bases). CDR3 length: 15 residues. Trimming left V 3 bases short and J 7 bases short, with 14 bases between. Germline assignment: CDR1 SGHKS and CDR2 YYEKEE (reference sequence). The CDR3 nucleotides are TGTGCCAGCAGCTACCTGACAGCCCTAAATTCACCCCTCCACTTT. It yields the protein CASSYLTALNSPLHF.

The chain carries TRBV7-2 and TRBJ2-1; TRBD2 might be the D (5 bases). Germline V gene sequence: CDR1 SGHTA, CDR2 FQGNSA. Trimming cost V 5 bases and J 0 bases, with 14 bases left between them. The CDR3 contains 16 residues. The CDR3 protein is CASSPQGAASYNEQFF. CDR3 bases: TGTGCCAGCAGCCCCCAAGGAGCGGCCTCCTACAATGAGCAGTTCTTC.

The V call is TRBV12-3 or TRBV12-4, the J call TRBJ2-7, with D perhaps matching TRBD1 or TRBD2 (6 bases each). Between the trimmed V and J ends, which lost 2 bases and 9 bases, there was a span of 14 bases. The CDR3 is 13 amino acids. The DNA of the CDR3 is TGTGCCAGCAGTTTACTCGTAAAGGGGGGGCAGTACTTC. Encoded protein: CASSLLVKGGQYF.

The rearrangement links TRBV30 to TRBJ2-5; the match to TRBD1 covers 10 bases. Germline V gene data show CDR1 as GTSNPN and CDR2 as SVGIG (reference sequence). The J segment lost 11 bases and the V segment lost 3 bases, leaving 12 bases of the junction unmatched. The CDR3 covers 14 residues. CDR3 loop: CAWSLMGQGQGQYF. The CDR3 nucleotides are TGTGCCTGGAGCCTTATGGGACAGGGGCAGGGGCAGTACTTC.

This clonotype was picked up a small number of times. The chain recombines TRBV20-1 with TRBJ2-3; TRBD2 aligns across 10 bases. The germline CDR1 and CDR2 sequences are DFQATT and SNEGSKA (reference sequence). CDR3 length equals 15 residues. V shed 7 bases, J shed 6 bases, and the junction held 13 bases outside the gene matches. CDR3 amino acids: CSGTPSGRIEDTQYF. The CDR3 DNA follows: TGCAGTGGAACCCCTAGCGGGAGAATAGAGGATACGCAGTATTTT.

The rearrangement joins TRBV10-3 to TRBJ2-5; TRBD2 is a possible D gene (5 bases). The CDR3 spans 13 residues. The V and J ends lost 4 bases and 5 bases respectively, with 11 bases between them. Germline lookup yields CDR1 ENHRY and CDR2 SYGVKD. The CDR3: CAISAPGKETQYF. The CDR3 coding sequence is TGTGCCATCAGTGCCCCGGGGAAGGAGACCCAGTACTTC.